This record concerns one T cell receptor beta chain sequence. The germline V gene has CDR1 SGHRS and CDR2 YFSETQ. The trim removed 7 bases at V and 1 base at J, leaving 8 bases unmatched. The CDR3 has 15 amino acids. This sample is drawn from a study of control samples from healthy donors and cancer patients. The data were produced by immunoSEQ multiplex PCR, yet TCRdb's version contains in-frame clones alone and is incomplete. The profile shows some 140,000 clones, 70% to 90% of them singletons. The specimen was blood. V is TRBV5-1 and J is TRBJ2-3; TRBD1 agrees at 8 bases. The TCR was taken from a woman aged 25 to 39 in good health. The CDR3 coding sequence is TGCGCCAGCTCCCCGGACAGGGCTGGCACAGATACGCAGTATTTT. This encodes CASSPDRAGTDTQYF.